Listed here are 28 T cell receptor beta chains from one sample, sequenced in a study of T cell responses to AZD1222 COVID-19 vaccine (dated by TCRdb to the early 2020s). Receptor amplification or capture employed the immunoSEQ multiplex PCR assay. TCRdb's version of the immuneACCESS table is confined to in-frame rearrangements and falls short of the full clone set. An unresolved V gene accounts for under half of the shortfall where checked; the remainder is of unknown origin. The sample has about 170,000 clones on record, about 92% of them singletons. The ten largest clones add up to 2.6% of the sample. In the paper's terms, the time point label means: baseline before first vaccination. The source material was peripheral blood, sampled on day 0 of AZD1222 vaccination. These receptors were obtained from an adult in good health.

The V gene is TRBV5-6, the J gene TRBJ1-2, with 9 bases fitting TRBD1. Germline V CDR1 and CDR2: SGHDT, YYEEEE. The trim removed 7 bases at V and 4 bases at J, leaving 23 bases unmatched. The CDR3 is 19 amino acids. CDR3 protein: CASVHGIPGSGTGIYGYTF. The CDR3 DNA is TGTGCCAGCGTTCATGGTATCCCGGGCTCCGGGACAGGGATCTATGGCTACACCTTC.

The chain employs TRBV11-2 and TRBJ2-7, with D possibly TRBD2 on 5 matching bases. Germline lookup yields CDR1 SGHAT and CDR2 FQNNGV. V shed 3 bases and J shed 2 bases, with 20 bases lying between them. The CDR3 has 17 residues. CDR3 amino acids: CASSLNSYEGPPYEQYF. Here the CDR3 DNA reads TGTGCCAGCAGCTTGAATTCCTACGAGGGTCCCCCCTACGAGCAGTACTTC.

The rearrangement uses TRBV7-9 and TRBJ1-1; no clear D gene. V was pared by 8 bases and J by 1 base, with 14 bases between. Per germline, CDR1 SEHNR and CDR2 FQNEAQ (reference sequence). The CDR3 is 14 amino acids. Written as DNA, the CDR3 is TGTGCCAGCCGAATGGGTCCTCGGAACACTGAAGCTTTCTTT. This sequence encodes CASRMGPRNTEAFF.

The chain carries TRBV11-3 and TRBJ2-5; D uncertain. The CDR3 covers 13 residues. Germline V gene sequence: CDR1 SGHNT, CDR2 YENEEA. Trimming shortened V by 3 bases and J by 5 bases, and 10 bases separated the two germline ends. In DNA form, the CDR3 reads TGTGCCAGCAGCTTGGGATCGAGGGAGACCCAGTACTTC. Protein sequence: CASSLGSRETQYF.

The V gene is TRBV7-9, the J gene TRBJ2-1; 7 bases align to TRBD2. Germline CDR1 reads SEHNR; CDR2 reads FQNEAQ (reference sequence). This CDR3 contains 16 residues. The V and J ends lost 2 bases and 5 bases, in that order; junction bases with no gene match: 9. CDR3 nucleotides: TGTGCCAGCAGCTTAAGCGTCGGACTAGGGGACAATGAGCAGTTCTTC. It is translated as CASSLSVGLGDNEQFF.

The rearrangement uses TRBV27 and TRBJ1-6, with 9 bases matching TRBD1. Germline-derived CDR1 and CDR2 are MNHEY and SMNVEV (reference sequence). This CDR3 spans 17 amino acids. The V gene end was trimmed by 10 bases and the J gene end by 0 bases; junction bases not matched to a gene: 10. The DNA of the CDR3 is TGTGCCACCAGGGGGGACAGGGCAAACTCCTATAATTCACCCCTCCACTTT. Translation gives CATRGDRANSYNSPLHF.

V usage is TRBV30 and J usage is TRBJ2-5; 9 positions agree with TRBD2. Germline values: CDR1 GTSNPN, CDR2 SVGIG (reference sequence). The trim removed 0 bases at V and 2 bases at J, leaving 4 bases unmatched. CDR3 size: 15 residues. CDR3 sequence reads: CAWSVRTSAQETQYF. The CDR3 region has the DNA TGTGCCTGGAGTGTTAGGACTAGCGCTCAAGAGACCCAGTACTTC. Variable domain in full (rest from reference TRBV30 and TRBJ2-5): SQTIHQWPATLVQPVGSPLSLECTVEGTSNPNLYWYRQAAGRGLQLLFYSVGIGQISSEVPQNLSASRPQDRQFILSSKKLLLSDSGFYLCAWSVRTSAQETQYFGPGTRLLVL.

The V and J genes are TRBV27 and TRBJ1-6, with 9 bases aligning to TRBD1. Trimming at V came to 6 bases and at J to 2 bases, leaving 5 bases not matched to a gene. The CDR3 is made up of 16 amino acids. The germline gives CDR1 MNHEY, CDR2 SMNVEV (reference sequence). The DNA for the CDR3 is TGTGCCAGCAGGCTGGACAGGGGAACCTATAATTCACCCCTCCACTTT. Protein product: CASRLDRGTYNSPLHF.

The chain joins TRBV5-6 to TRBJ2-1; D is ambiguous. Germline CDR1 is SGHDT and CDR2 is YYEEEE. V was shortened by 6 bases and J by 0 bases, with 16 bases between the two germline ends. This CDR3 is 16 amino acids long. CDR3 nucleotides: TGTGCCAGCACCCCCATCCACTCAAGCTCCTACAATGAGCAGTTCTTC. Amino acid sequence: CASTPIHSSSYNEQFF.

V and J are TRBV29-1 and TRBJ2-3, with D possibly being TRBD2 (6 bases). CDR3 size: 15 residues. Trimming left V 6 bases short and J 1 base short, with 17 bases between. Germline CDR1 is SQVTM and CDR2 is ANQGSEA. The chain's CDR3 is CSVAGGRERTDTQYF. The CDR3 bases are TGCAGCGTCGCAGGTGGCCGGGAGCGCACAGATACGCAGTATTTT.

This rearrangement joins TRBV5-4 to TRBJ2-3; 9 bases map to TRBD2. Germline CDR1 and CDR2: SGHNT and YYREEE (reference sequence). The V gene end was trimmed by 5 bases and the J gene end by 0 bases; junction bases not matched to a gene: 4. CDR3 length: 15 amino acids. CDR3 amino acids: CASRLLAGSTDTQYF. The DNA of the CDR3 is TGTGCCAGCAGGCTACTAGCGGGCAGCACAGATACGCAGTATTTT. Full variable domain (rest looked up from reference TRBV5-4 and TRBJ2-3): ETGVTQSPTHLIKTRGQQVTLRCSSQSGHNTVSWYQQALGQGPQFIFQYYREEENGRGNFPPRFSGLQFPNYSSELNVNALELDDSALYLCASRLLAGSTDTQYFGPGTRLTVL.

The chain uses TRBV7-8 and TRBJ2-5, with D perhaps TRBD2 (6 bases). Germline V lookup: CDR1 SGHVS, CDR2 FQNEAQ. CDR3 length equals 16 residues. Deletions cut 5 bases from V and 5 bases from J, with 21 bases between. The CDR3 DNA follows: TGTGCCAGCAGCCCAAGGCGGGGCAGGGATCAGGAGACCCAGTACTTC. This translates into CASSPRRGRDQETQYF.

The chain employs TRBV30 and TRBJ1-3; D perhaps matches TRBD1 (6 bases). The V end lost 2 bases, the J end lost 1 base, and 12 bases lay between the germline ends. The CDR3 has 15 residues. Germline lookup yields CDR1 GTSNPN and CDR2 SVGIG (reference sequence). CDR3 nucleotides: TGTGCCTGGAGTAGAACAGGGCTATCTGGAAACACCATATATTTT. Amino acid sequence: CAWSRTGLSGNTIYF.

The chain carries TRBV9 and TRBJ1-3; D call uncertain. Germline V lookup: CDR1 SGDLS, CDR2 YYNGEE. The CDR3 is 15 amino acids. The V end was cut by 2 bases, the J end by 3 bases, with 12 bases between. DNA of the CDR3: TGTGCCAGCAGCGTTTCAACCGATTTTGGAAACACCATATATTTT. It yields the protein CASSVSTDFGNTIYF.

This chain's CDR3 is CAISGLAVTYEQYF. In DNA form, the CDR3 reads TGTGCCATCTCCGGACTAGCGGTAACCTACGAGCAGTACTTC. This chain joins TRBV10-3 and TRBJ2-7, with 10 bases fitting TRBD2. The V and J ends lost 8 bases and 2 bases, in that order; junction bases with no gene match: 6. Per the germline V gene, CDR1 is ENHRY and CDR2 is SYGVKD. CDR3 length: 14 amino acids.

The chain uses TRBV6-6 and TRBJ1-5; 7 nucleotides match TRBD1. Trimming took 5 bases from V and 7 from J; bases not matched to a gene: 11. Germline loops: CDR1 MNHNY, CDR2 SVGAGI (reference sequence). The CDR3 has 15 amino acids. CDR3 region: CASSPGTAKDQPQHF. The CDR3 DNA is TGTGCCAGCAGTCCCGGGACAGCGAAGGACCAGCCCCAGCATTTT.

Here the CDR3 reads CSAQGLAGYNEQFF. The DNA of the CDR3 is TGCAGCGCCCAGGGGCTAGCGGGCTACAATGAGCAGTTCTTC. The chain couples TRBV29-1 to TRBJ2-1; 8 nucleotides align to TRBD2. The V segment lost 7 bases and the J segment 3 bases; nucleotides outside the gene matches: 8. Germline loops: CDR1 SQVTM, CDR2 ANQGSEA. The CDR3 length is 14 residues.

CDR3 sequence (DNA): TGCGCCAGCAGCTTGGATCCGGGGCAGAACACTGAAGCTTTCTTT. Its protein product is CASSLDPGQNTEAFF. The rearrangement joins TRBV5-1 to TRBJ1-1, with D possibly matching TRBD1 (5 bases). Trimming took off 0 bases at V and 1 base at J, with 10 bases between the two ends. The germline V gene has CDR1 SGHRS and CDR2 YFSETQ. This CDR3 comprises 15 residues.

This sequence joins TRBV15 and TRBJ1-5, with 8 bases fitting TRBD1. The V and J ends lost 1 base and 2 bases, in that order; junction bases with no gene match: 1. Germline CDR1 LNHNV, CDR2 YYDKDF (reference sequence). The CDR3 is 15 residues long. This CDR3 is CATSRVTGGNQPQHF. For the CDR3, the DNA is TGTGCCACCAGCAGAGTGACAGGGGGCAATCAGCCCCAGCATTTT.

The chain joins TRBV10-3 to TRBJ1-5, with a tentative D call TRBD1 (6 bases). Trimming took 6 bases from V and 5 from J, leaving 8 bases between them. The CDR3 extends over 12 amino acids. Germline-derived CDR1 and CDR2 are ENHRY and SYGVKD. CDR3 loop: CAISPGDQPQHF. The CDR3 region has the DNA TGTGCCATCAGCCCAGGGGATCAGCCCCAGCATTTT.

This clone came up a few times. The CDR3 nucleotides are TGTGCCAGCAGCTTAGTCGGACAGGGAAACACCGGGGAGCTGTTTTTT. Protein product: CASSLVGQGNTGELFF. V usage is TRBV11-3 and J usage is TRBJ2-2; 8 nucleotides match TRBD1. The CDR3 length is 16 residues. V shed 1 base, J shed 2 bases, and the junction held 3 bases outside the gene matches. CDR1 is SGHNT, CDR2 YENEEA, per germline.

The rearrangement joins TRBV20-1 to TRBJ2-4; the match to TRBD2 covers 7 bases. Losses at the gene ends were 3 bases for V and 6 bases for J; bases not matched to a gene: 8. The CDR3 totals 14 residues. Germline V CDR1 and CDR2: DFQATT, SNEGSKA (reference sequence). Here the CDR3 reads CSASVRERGNIQYF. In nucleotides, the CDR3 is TGCAGTGCTAGTGTGCGGGAGAGGGGAAACATTCAGTACTTC.

The chain links TRBV18 to TRBJ2-1, with D possibly being TRBD1 (6 bases). The CDR3 runs to 14 residues. Germline CDR1 is KGHSH and CDR2 is LQKENI. V lost 3 bases, J lost 8 bases, and 14 bases lay in between. The CDR3 loop reads CASSPGASGDEQFF. Written as DNA, the CDR3 is TGTGCCAGCTCACCGGGGGCCTCTGGGGATGAGCAGTTCTTC.

This clone was counted only a few times. The CDR3 protein is CSVAGQICSYNSPLHF. The CDR3 DNA is TGCAGCGTTGCGGGACAGATATGTTCCTATAATTCACCCCTCCACTTT. The V gene is TRBV29-1, the J gene TRBJ1-6; 7 nucleotides align to TRBD1. Germline V gives CDR1 SQVTM, CDR2 ANQGSEA. Trimming removed 4 bases from V and 1 base from J; junction bases left unmatched: 7. This CDR3 has 16 residues.

This sequence joins TRBV5-4 and TRBJ2-7; D unclear. Germline V gene sequence: CDR1 SGHNT, CDR2 YYREEE (reference sequence). This CDR3 contains 12 residues. V lost 4 bases, J lost 5 bases, and 10 bases lay in between. The CDR3 nucleotides read TGTGCCAGCAGCCCGTTTGGAAACGAGCAGTACTTC. Amino acids: CASSPFGNEQYF.

The V gene is TRBV6-1, the J gene TRBJ1-1, with D unresolved. In germline, CDR1 is MNHNS, CDR2 SASEGT. V lost 3 bases, J lost 0 bases, and 8 bases lay in between. The CDR3 length is 14 residues. The CDR3 DNA is TGTGCCAGCAGTGACATGAGTCTGAACACTGAAGCTTTCTTT. Amino acid sequence: CASSDMSLNTEAFF.

The chain recombines TRBV7-6 with TRBJ2-1; no firm D call. The CDR3 has 15 amino acids. Germline V gene sequence: CDR1 SGHVS, CDR2 FNYEAQ. Trimming stripped 0 bases from V and 3 bases from J, with 9 bases between. The CDR3 is CASSLAGIHYNEQFF. Here the CDR3 DNA reads TGTGCCAGCAGCTTAGCGGGGATACACTACAATGAGCAGTTCTTC. Full variable domain (remainder filled in from reference TRBV7-6 and TRBJ2-1): GAGVSQSPRYKVTKRGQDVALRCDPISGHVSLYWYRQALGQGPEFLTYFNYEAQQDKSGLPNDRFSAERPEGSISTLTIQRTEQRDSAMYRCASSLAGIHYNEQFFGPGTRLTVL.

The chain links TRBV27 to TRBJ2-7; D uncertain. The CDR3 loop spans 11 amino acids. Between the trimmed V and J ends, which lost 2 bases and 5 bases, there was a span of 4 bases. Germline V CDR1 and CDR2: MNHEY, SMNVEV (reference sequence). The CDR3 coding sequence is TGTGCCAGCAGTTTAAGGGACGAGCAGTACTTC. This encodes CASSLRDEQYF.